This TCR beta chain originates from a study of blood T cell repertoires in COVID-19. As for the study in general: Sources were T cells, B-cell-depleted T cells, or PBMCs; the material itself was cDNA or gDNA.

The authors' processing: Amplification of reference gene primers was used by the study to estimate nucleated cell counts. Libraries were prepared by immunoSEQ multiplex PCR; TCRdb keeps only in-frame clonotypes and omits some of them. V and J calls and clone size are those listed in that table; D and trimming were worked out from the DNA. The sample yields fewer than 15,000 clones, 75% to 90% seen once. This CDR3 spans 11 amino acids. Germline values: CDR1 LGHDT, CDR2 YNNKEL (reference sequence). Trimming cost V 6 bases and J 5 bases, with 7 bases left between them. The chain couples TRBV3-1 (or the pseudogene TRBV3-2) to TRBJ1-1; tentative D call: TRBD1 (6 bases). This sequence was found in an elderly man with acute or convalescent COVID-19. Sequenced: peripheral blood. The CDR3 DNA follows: TGTGCCAGCAGGGGGGCGACTGAAGCTTTCTTT. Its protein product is CASRGATEAFF.